The 10 T cell receptor beta chains below were found in one sample sequenced in a study of PD-1 blockade in classical Hodgkin lymphoma. Time point of the sample: cycle 4 day 1 (C4D1), after five to seven weeks of nivolumab. In every patient, relapse followed autologous stem cell transplantation, while exposure to brentuximab vedotin differed. Sequencing used immunoSEQ multiplex PCR; TCRdb keeps in-frame clones, though not all of them. The sample lists around 60,000 clones, nearly 90% seen once, with roughly 8.1% in the top ten. The material was peripheral blood mononuclear cells (PBMCs), obtained before the fourth cycle of nivolumab. The receptor source for this set is a human donor with classical Hodgkin lymphoma.

As DNA, the CDR3 is TGTGCCAGCAGCGGCAGGACAGGCTACAATGAGCAGTTCTTC. It codes for CASSGRTGYNEQFF. The V gene is TRBV11-1, the J gene TRBJ2-1; 7 bases map to TRBD1. CDR1 SGHAT and CDR2 FQDESV come from the germline V gene (reference sequence). V lost 5 bases to trimming and J lost 3 bases; unmatched junction nucleotides: 4. This CDR3 is built from 14 residues.

As for this clone: Other DNA sequences in this specimen translate into the identical CDR3. This sequence joins TRBV7-9 and TRBJ2-3; 11 nucleotides match TRBD2. Germline assignment: CDR1 SEHNR and CDR2 FQNEAQ (reference sequence). Germline trimming cut 5 bases from V and 3 bases from J; bases unmatched to any gene: 1. This CDR3 spans 14 amino acids. The CDR3 coding sequence is TGTGCCAGCAGCCCTAGCGGGGGGACAGATACGCAGTATTTT. It specifies CASSPSGGTDTQYF. Full variable domain (rest looked up from reference TRBV7-9 and TRBJ2-3): DTGVSQNPRHKITKRGQNVTFRCDPISEHNRLYWYRQTLGQGPEFLTYFQNEAQLEKSRLLSDRFSAERPKGSFSTLEIQRTEQGDSAMYLCASSPSGGTDTQYFGPGTRLTVL.

V and J are TRBV28 and TRBJ2-3; TRBD1 matches at 8 bases. Per the germline V gene, CDR1 is MDHEN and CDR2 is SYDVKM. CDR3 length: 14 amino acids. The trim removed 6 bases at V and 0 bases at J, leaving 2 bases unmatched. CDR3 in amino acids: CASRTGVSTDTQYF. Written as DNA, the CDR3 is TGTGCCAGCAGGACAGGGGTCAGCACAGATACGCAGTATTTT. The variable domain in full, completed from reference TRBV28 and TRBJ2-3, reads DVKVTQSSRYLVKRTGEKVFLECVQDMDHENMFWYRQDPGLGLRLIYFSYDVKMKEKGDIPEGYSVSREKKERFSLILESASTNQTSMYLCASRTGVSTDTQYFGPGTRLTVL.

The chain has TRBV6-4 and TRBJ2-2; 9 bases agree with TRBD1. Germline loops: CDR1 MRHNA, CDR2 SNTAGT. Germline trimming cut 4 bases from V and 3 bases from J; bases unmatched to any gene: 0. This CDR3 spans 14 amino acids. This CDR3 is CASSGTGDTGELFF. CDR3 sequence (DNA): TGTGCCAGCAGTGGGACAGGGGACACCGGGGAGCTGTTTTTT.

The chain joins TRBV5-1 to TRBJ2-5, with D maybe TRBD1 (6 bases). Germline V gives CDR1 SGHRS, CDR2 YFSETQ. The length of the CDR3 is 14 residues. The V gene lost 3 bases and the J gene lost 2 bases, with 11 bases spanning the gap. The CDR3: CASSSEDRQETQYF. The CDR3 nucleotides read TGCGCCAGCAGCTCCGAGGACAGACAAGAGACCCAGTACTTC.

The chain recombines TRBV7-8 with TRBJ1-6; D not resolved. Germline-derived CDR1 and CDR2 are SGHVS and FQNEAQ. V lost 6 bases and J 7 bases, leaving 10 bases between the germline ends. The length of the CDR3 is 13 residues. The CDR3 loop is CASSFLRNSPLHF. The CDR3 DNA reads TGTGCCAGCAGTTTCCTGAGAAATTCACCCCTCCACTTT.

In DNA, the CDR3 is TGCGCCAGCAGTGAGTTGGGGACGCGTGCAAGGACCCAGTACTTC. Translation: CASSELGTRARTQYF. The J gene is TRBJ2-5, the V gene TRBV10-2; the D call may be TRBD1 or TRBD2 (5 bases each). Germline values: CDR1 WSHSY, CDR2 SAAADI. V was cut by 1 base and J by 7 bases, with 16 bases left in between. There are 15 residues in the CDR3.

V is TRBV5-5 and J is TRBJ2-7; D perhaps matches TRBD1 (5 bases). This CDR3 region has 11 residues. Germline assignment: CDR1 SGHKS and CDR2 YYEKEE (reference sequence). V shed 7 bases and J shed 4 bases, with 9 bases lying between them. In DNA, the CDR3 is TGTGCCAGCGGACACGGATACGAGCAGTACTTC. This encodes CASGHGYEQYF.

The V call is TRBV2, the J call TRBJ2-7, with D unclear. The CDR3 has 11 residues. Trimming pared 7 bases from V and 7 bases from J, leaving 11 bases between. Germline lookup yields CDR1 SNHLY and CDR2 FYNNEI. This CDR3 reads CASTRLGEQYF. CDR3 DNA sequence: TGTGCCAGCACCCGCCTGGGAGAGCAGTACTTC.

The rearrangement uses TRBV7-2 and TRBJ1-4; tentative D call: TRBD1 (5 bases). Germline V gene lookup returns CDR1 SGHTA and CDR2 FQGNSA. V was pared by 3 bases and J by 3 bases, with 17 bases between. The CDR3 runs 17 residues. Written as DNA, the CDR3 is TGTGCCAGCAGCTTCCAAGCAATCGGGGCTCCTAATGAAAAACTGTTTTTT. This encodes CASSFQAIGAPNEKLFF.